The entry that follows covers one TCR beta chain sequence. This sample is part of a study of blood T cell repertoires in COVID-19. Overall study context: The samples span acute and convalescent COVID-19 from the United States, Italy and Spain. The analysed material was cDNA or gDNA that came from T cells, B-cell-depleted T cells, or PBMCs.

Sequencing used immunoSEQ multiplex PCR; TCRdb keeps in-frame clones, though not all of them. The sample lists some 270,000 clones, 80% to 90% occurring once. Input material: peripheral blood. This TCR derives from a woman between 70 and 85 years old with acute or convalescent COVID-19.

The CDR3 is CASQLGTVAYEQYF. CDR3 nucleotide sequence: TGTGCCAGCCAACTAGGGACAGTAGCCTACGAGCAGTACTTC. The chain is built from TRBV14 and TRBJ2-7; 7 bases match TRBD1. V lost 8 bases, J lost 2 bases, and 9 bases stayed unmatched. This CDR3 has 14 amino acids. The germline gives CDR1 SGHDN, CDR2 FVKESK.